Below are 18 T cell receptor beta chains sequenced from a single sample in a study of T cells after yellow fever vaccination. TCRdb fed the 5' RACE reads into MiXCR, producing one record per CDR3 protein. The table records roughly 190,000 distinct CDR3 sequences, approximately 11% of them present only once. Here the sequenced sample was CD8+ T cells sorted from PBMCs, taken 15 days after the yellow fever booster vaccination. The receptors come from a man aged 18-30 years who received the YFV17D yellow fever vaccine.

This clonotype was counted many times. The chain employs TRBV12-3 or TRBV12-4 and TRBJ1-5; 8 positions agree with TRBD1. CDR3 length equals 13 residues. With V trimmed by 6 bases and J by 5 bases, 3 bases remained unmatched. CDR3 sequence (DNA): TGTGCCAGCAGCAGACAGGGGCATCAGCCCCAGCATTTT. Translated, it gives CASSRQGHQPQHF.

The chain employs TRBV2 and TRBJ2-1; TRBD1 matches 7 bases. Trimming cost V 5 bases and J 9 bases; bases outside gene matches: 13. This CDR3 contains 15 residues. Germline-derived CDR1 and CDR2 are SNHLY and FYNNEI. The CDR3 sequence: CASSPMTGLTVEQFF. DNA for the CDR3: TGTGCCAGCAGTCCAATGACAGGGTTAACCGTTGAGCAGTTCTTC.

The V call is TRBV12-3 or TRBV12-4, the J call TRBJ1-5; D remains unclear. Trimming removed 1 base from V and 4 bases from J, with 8 bases in between. The CDR3 has 14 residues. CDR3 in DNA: TGTGCCAGCAGTTTAGAGTATGGGAATCAGCCCCAGCATTTT. It specifies CASSLEYGNQPQHF.

This clonotype was detected ten times or more. The CDR3 DNA reads as TGTGCCAGCAGTTACGCGTCCGGTTGGGGGGCCTCAGATACGCAGTATTTT. The encoded protein is CASSYASGWGASDTQYF. The chain employs TRBV6-2 or TRBV6-3 and TRBJ2-3; the D gene could be TRBD1 or TRBD2 (6 bases each). The CDR3 is 17 amino acids. Trimming shortened V by 2 bases and J by 4 bases, and 19 bases separated the two germline ends. Germline V gene lookup returns CDR1 MNHEY and CDR2 SVGEGT.

The chain joins TRBV6-5 to TRBJ2-6, with a weak D call TRBD1 (6 bases). CDR3 length: 16 residues. Deletions cut 2 bases from V and 0 bases from J, with 8 bases between. From germline, CDR1 is MNHEY and CDR2 SVGAGI. The CDR3 DNA sequence: TGTGCCAGCAGTTACGGGGGCGACTCTGGGGCCAACGTCCTGACTTTC. This translates into CASSYGGDSGANVLTF.

The chain joins TRBV13 to TRBJ1-5; 11 bases align to TRBD1. Germline CDR1 reads PRHDT; CDR2 reads FYEKMQ (reference sequence). The CDR3 totals 18 residues. The trim removed 2 bases at V and 1 base at J, leaving 7 bases unmatched. Here the CDR3 reads CASSLRTGGFESNQPQHF. CDR3 bases: TGTGCCAGCAGCTTACGGACAGGGGGCTTCGAAAGCAATCAGCCCCAGCATTTT.

This clonotype was counted only a few times. The gene calls are TRBV6-5 and TRBJ1-1; D remains ambiguous. Trimming removed 0 bases at V and 1 base at J, with 15 bases between. CDR1 MNHEY and CDR2 SVGAGI come from the germline V gene. The CDR3 runs 17 residues. The chain's CDR3 is CASSYSTFGVPNTEAFF. In DNA, the CDR3 is TGTGCCAGCAGTTACTCGACTTTCGGGGTTCCGAACACTGAAGCTTTCTTT.

This clonotype was found a few times. The V call is TRBV9, the J call TRBJ2-5; 8 bases match TRBD2. The J segment lost 1 base and the V segment lost 2 bases, leaving 4 bases of the junction unmatched. The CDR3 loop spans 15 amino acids. Germline assignment: CDR1 SGDLS and CDR2 YYNGEE. CDR3 in amino acids: CASSVSGGSQETQYF. The CDR3 DNA is TGTGCCAGCAGCGTCAGCGGGGGTTCCCAAGAGACCCAGTACTTC.

This clonotype has a handful of counts. The chain combines TRBV5-6 with TRBJ2-7; D might be TRBD2 (6 bases). This CDR3 is 13 amino acids long. V shed 4 bases and J shed 4 bases, with 12 bases lying between them. Germline V gene lookup returns CDR1 SGHDT and CDR2 YYEEEE. The CDR3 DNA reads TGTGCCAGCAGCCCGGGAGCCGGGTACGAGCAGTACGTC. This encodes CASSPGAGYEQYV.

V and J are TRBV21-1 and TRBJ2-7; the DNA was not compared with TRBD2, the D call given in the table. TRBV21-1 is a pseudogene. The CDR3 spans 14 residues. CDR3 sequence reads: CASSKSLAGVEQYV. The CDR3 nucleotides are TGTGCCAGCAGCAAAAGTCTAGCGGGCGTCGAGCAGTACGTC.

This clonotype came up many times. The gene calls are TRBV15 and TRBJ2-3, with D uncertain. Germline CDR1 reads LNHNV; CDR2 reads YYDKDF (reference sequence). V was shortened by 3 bases and J by 4 bases, with 8 bases between the two germline ends. The CDR3 length is 13 residues. CDR3 amino acids: CATSSQAPDTQYF. CDR3 in DNA: TGTGCCACCAGCAGTCAAGCTCCAGATACGCAGTATTTT.

This clonotype was picked up a small number of times. This sequence joins TRBV10-3 and TRBJ1-2; 9 bases map to TRBD1. There are 15 residues in the CDR3. Germline loops: CDR1 ENHRY, CDR2 SYGVKD. The junction had 5 bases not matched to a gene; V was cut back by 2 bases and J by 4 bases. The CDR3 nucleotides read TGTGCCATCAGTGAGGCCGGACAGGGGCGCTATGGCTACACCTTC. Its protein product is CAISEAGQGRYGYTF.

In this sample, this clonotype turned up a few times. V and J are TRBV12-3 or TRBV12-4 and TRBJ1-1; D possibly corresponds to TRBD1 (6 bases). The CDR3 runs to 15 residues. The ends were cut back, 4 bases at V and 2 bases at J, with 14 bases in the middle. CDR3 bases: TGTGCCAGCAGTTCCAACAGGGCGATCAACACTGAAGCTTTCTTT. Translation gives CASSSNRAINTEAFF.

In this sample, this clonotype turned up a few times. The chain has TRBV20-1 and TRBJ2-1; no definite D call. Trimming stripped 2 bases from V and 3 bases from J, with 11 bases between. The CDR3 runs 14 residues. CDR1 and CDR2 (germline): DFQATT, SNEGSKA (reference sequence). For the CDR3, the DNA is TGCAGTGCTAGACCCACCACCGACTACAATGAGCAGTTCTTC. This sequence encodes CSARPTTDYNEQFF.

This clonotype was seen more than once but under ten times. The chain's CDR3 is CASRNPLGGLGGDTQYF. The CDR3 DNA sequence: TGTGCCAGCAGGAATCCTCTAGGAGGGCTGGGCGGAGATACGCAGTATTTT. This rearrangement joins TRBV6-1 to TRBJ2-3; D is possibly TRBD2 (6 bases). Trimming pared 6 bases from V and 5 bases from J, leaving 24 bases between. Germline V gene lookup returns CDR1 MNHNS and CDR2 SASEGT. The CDR3 is 17 residues long.

J is TRBJ2-5 and V is TRBV13, with D tentatively TRBD1 (5 bases). Germline lookup yields CDR1 PRHDT and CDR2 FYEKMQ (reference sequence). This CDR3 is 13 amino acids long. Deletions cut 5 bases from V and 0 bases from J, with 7 bases between. CDR3 residues: CASSADNQETQYF. The CDR3 DNA is TGTGCCAGCAGCGCGGACAACCAAGAGACCCAGTACTTC.

This chain joins TRBV4-1 and TRBJ2-1; D not certain. From germline, CDR1 is MGHRA and CDR2 YSYEKL. The CDR3 is 13 residues long. V lost 3 bases and J lost 9, with 12 bases in between. DNA for the CDR3: TGCGCCAGCAGCCATAAGAATACTGGTGAGCAGTTCTTC. This codes for CASSHKNTGEQFF.

This clonotype was observed a handful of times. The J gene is TRBJ2-7, the V gene TRBV27; 9 nucleotides agree with TRBD1. The V gene end was trimmed by 2 bases and the J gene end by 3 bases; junction bases not matched to a gene: 2. The CDR3 is 14 residues long. In germline, CDR1 is MNHEY, CDR2 SMNVEV (reference sequence). CDR3 amino acids: CASSLTGGFYEQYV. CDR3 in DNA: TGTGCCAGCAGTTTAACAGGGGGCTTCTACGAGCAGTACGTC.